These T cell receptor beta chains were read from a single sample in a study of T cell repertoires in cytomegalovirus infection. TCRdb re-analysed the reads in MiXCR, keeping a single row per CDR3 protein. The sample carries hundreds of thousands of distinct CDR3 sequences, approximately 31% recorded once. These receptors' antigens are unknown. Here the sequenced sample was cultured CD8+ T cells from PBMCs, taken from culture after CMV antigen stimulation. These receptors were taken from a human donor in good health (CMV status not recorded). Some clones in this sample may be carry-over from other donors' samples. Both conserved end residues are trimmed from each CDR3.

v_call	j_call	cdr3_aa
TRBV5-5	TRBJ1-1	ASSHRDRLTRAF
TRBV5-5	TRBJ2-1	ASSLVEQLREQF
TRBV2	TRBJ2-7	ASLTADSEGDEQY
TRBV27	TRBJ2-3	ASSPIRTSGGPSSTDTQY
TRBV29-1	TRBJ1-2	SVPGQGLNGYT
TRBV5-6	TRBJ2-1	ASSRTRVEQF
TRBV7-8	TRBJ2-1	ASTFLVLADPDEQF
TRBV19	TRBJ1-1	ASSISQANTEAF
TRBV20-1	TRBJ1-5	SARDLPGYSNQPQH
TRBV25-1	TRBJ2-2	ASSLKGTIGELF
TRBV4-2	TRBJ2-5	ASSQVSDSPGETQY
TRBV4-1	TRBJ1-1	ASSQVPGQGNTEAF
TRBV7-8	TRBJ2-3	ASSLEGGTDTKY
TRBV2	TRBJ2-3	ASMQTFTFSDTQY
TRBV7-2	TRBJ2-3	ASSVRTGEADTQY
TRBV5-5	TRBJ1-2	ASSLPGGFDGYT
TRBV7-6	TRBJ1-2	ASRGQASIYGYT
TRBV29-1	TRBJ2-3	SVEPEATDTQY
TRBV6-1	TRBJ1-2	ASSEGQGANYGYT
TRBV11-1	TRBJ2-3	ASSIRGRIADTQY
TRBV4-3	TRBJ2-5	ASSQDREGAGGETQY
TRBV9	TRBJ2-3	ASGQGLAFTDTQY
TRBV25-1	TRBJ1-1	ASSDFRGTEGLKAF
TRBV6-2/TRBV6-3	TRBJ1-2	ASTHSPTGAYGYT
TRBV7-8	TRBJ1-1	ASSLFWGGTEAF
TRBV6-4	TRBJ2-7	ASSLTGTSIEQY
TRBV6-5	TRBJ2-1	ASSGRGADNEQF
TRBV12-3/TRBV12-4	TRBJ2-1	ASSLVPNHGEF
TRBV6-2/TRBV6-3	TRBJ2-1	ASSYSGTGGYNEQF
TRBV25-1	TRBJ1-4	ASSDRTGVNEKLF
TRBV27	TRBJ2-7	ASIRYGARRGEQY
TRBV12-3/TRBV12-4	TRBJ2-7	ASSPLGQGGHEQY
TRBV12-3/TRBV12-4	TRBJ2-1	ASSLGTRSNEQF